This is a list of T cell receptor beta chains from one sample in a study of blood T cell repertoires in COVID-19. Using immunoSEQ multiplex PCR, the repertoire was profiled, and TCRdb retains in-frame clones only, with some absent. The table shows around 130,000 clones, with around four fifths occurring only once. Sequenced input: peripheral blood. Every receptor here comes from a man aged 80 or over with acute or convalescent COVID-19. Both conserved end residues are part of each CDR3. Each record gives: J gene, D gene, CDR3 length, V gene, clone size, CDR3 DNA, CDR3 protein. The D gene is left open where the match is weak. Only part of the rows carry a size: once, few, many, or a class if the clone is expanded.

TRBJ1-1 | TRBD1 | 13 | TRBV25-1 | - | TGTGCCAGCGTCGACAGGACAGGCACTGAAGCTTTCTTT | CASVDRTGTEAFF
TRBJ1-4 | - | 15 | TRBV7-2 | - | TGTGCCAGCAGCTTAGACAGGGTCCGTCTAGAAAAACTGTTTTTT | CASSLDRVRLEKLFF
TRBJ2-7 | - | 12 | TRBV7-2 | many | TGTGCCAGTCAGGGCAGAACCTACGAGCAGTACTTC | CASQGRTYEQYF
TRBJ1-6 | - | 13 | TRBV29-1 | - | TGCAGCGTCCAACAGTCCTATAATTCACCCCTCCACTTT | CSVQQSYNSPLHF
TRBJ2-3 | - | 16 | TRBV6-2/TRBV6-3 | - | TGTGCCAGCAGTTCGCCTTCAGGGCCAACCACAGATACGCAGTATTTT | CASSSPSGPTTDTQYF
TRBJ2-7 | TRBD1 | 15 | TRBV5-4 | - | TGTGCCAGCAGCCTGGGACAGGGGGCCTCCTACGAGCAGTACTTC | CASSLGQGASYEQYF
TRBJ2-1 | TRBD2 | 15 | TRBV19 | - | TGTGCCAGTAGTATACCGGGACTAGTATACAATGAGCAGTTCTTC | CASSIPGLVYNEQFF
TRBJ1-6 | - | 13 | TRBV11-2 | many | TGTGCCAGCAGCTTAGATCCAGGATCACCCCTCCACTTT | CASSLDPGSPLHF
TRBJ2-1 | - | 16 | TRBV7-9 | - | TGTGCCAGCAGCTTAGCCCGTTTAGGGGGCTACAATGAGCAGTTCTTC | CASSLARLGGYNEQFF
TRBJ1-2 | - | 15 | TRBV27 | many | TGTGCCAGCAGTTTATCTAGGACACCGGCCTATGGCTACACCTTC | CASSLSRTPAYGYTF
TRBJ1-1 | - | 8 | TRBV29-1 | few | TGCAGCTCAACGGGGGCTTTCTTT | CSSTGAFF
TRBJ2-2 | - | 14 | TRBV15 | - | TGTGCCACCAGCAGAGATCTATCCTCCGGGGAGCTGTTTTTT | CATSRDLSSGELFF
TRBJ2-2 | - | 15 | TRBV5-1 | few | TGCGCCAGCAGCCCGACACCCCTGGCCACCGGGGAGCTGTTTTTT | CASSPTPLATGELFF
TRBJ1-2 | - | 14 | TRBV15 | once | TGTGCCACCAGCAGGGGGGGTTCTTCTTATGGCTACACCTTC | CATSRGGSSYGYTF
TRBJ1-1 | TRBD1 | 15 | TRBV6-5 | - | TGTGCCAGCAGGCCAGGGACAGGGGGCTCTACTGAAGCTTTCTTT | CASRPGTGGSTEAFF
TRBJ1-2 | - | 13 | TRBV24-1 | once | TGTGCCACCAGTTCCCAAGCTTTCTATGGCTACACCTTC | CATSSQAFYGYTF
TRBJ1-1 | TRBD1 | 13 | TRBV6-5 | - | TGTGCCAGCACTCCACCCGGGACAGCCCAACCAGCGTGG | CASTPPGTAQPAW
TRBJ1-6 | - | 17 | TRBV27 | - | TGTGCCAGCAAGCGTGGTTTCGGGGGGGCAGGTAATTCACCCCTCCACTTT | CASKRGFGGAGNSPLHF
TRBJ2-3 | - | 14 | TRBV18 | - | TGTGCCAGCTCACTCAGACAGAGCACAGATACGCAGTATTTT | CASSLRQSTDTQYF
TRBJ1-6 | - | 15 | TRBV6-5 | - | TGTGCCAGCAGTTACTCAGGAGGCGGTAATTCACCCCTCCACTTT | CASSYSGGGNSPLHF
TRBJ2-6 | - | 15 | TRBV28 | once | TGTGCCAGCGAGGGCAGGATCTCTGGGGCCAACGTCCTGACTTTC | CASEGRISGANVLTF
TRBJ1-5 | TRBD1 | 13 | TRBV6-5 | few | TGTGCCAGCAGCGGACAGGGCGGTCAGCCCCAGCATTTT | CASSGQGGQPQHF
TRBJ2-5 | - | 12 | TRBV18 | - | TGTGCCAGCTCACCGGCCGGGGAGACCCAGTACTTC | CASSPAGETQYF
TRBJ1-5 | - | 13 | TRBV18 | - | TGTGCCAGCTCACCAGACAGAAATCAGCCCCAGCATTTT | CASSPDRNQPQHF
TRBJ2-2 | - | 15 | TRBV2 | - | TGTGCCAGCACCAAAGGGAGTATGAGCACCGGGGAGCTGTTTTTT | CASTKGSMSTGELFF